A single sample is the source of the 9 T cell receptor beta chains below, sequenced in a study of blood T cell repertoires in COVID-19. Using immunoSEQ multiplex PCR, the repertoire was profiled, and TCRdb retains in-frame clones only, with some absent. Of about 190,000 clones listed, approximately 91% were seen once; the top ten hold about 6.7%. The sample comprised peripheral blood. The source is a middle-aged man with acute or convalescent COVID-19.

The genes are TRBV5-1 and TRBJ1-3, with TRBD1 matching over 7 bases. There are 16 residues in the CDR3. The germline CDR1 and CDR2 sequences are SGHRS and YFSETQ. V gave up 4 bases and J gave up 0 bases; unmatched junction bases: 7. The CDR3 DNA reads as TGCGCCAGCAGCCGGACAGGCTCCCGCTCTGGAAACACCATATATTTT. Translation gives CASSRTGSRSGNTIYF. Full variable domain (rest looked up from reference TRBV5-1 and TRBJ1-3): KAGVTQTPRYLIKTRGQQVTLSCSPISGHRSVSWYQQTPGQGLQFLFEYFSETQRNKGNFPGRFSGRQFSNSRSEMNVSTLELGDSALYLCASSRTGSRSGNTIYFGEGSWLTVV.

The genes are TRBV18 and TRBJ2-5; D gene unclear. Germline CDR1 reads KGHSH; CDR2 reads LQKENI. The CDR3 totals 13 residues. Deletions cut 3 bases from V and 3 bases from J, with 8 bases between. CDR3 nucleotides: TGTGCCAGCTCACCGTTAACAGAAGAGACCCAGTACTTC. Translation: CASSPLTEETQYF.

This chain connects TRBV28 to TRBJ1-1, with D hard to call. V lost 10 bases to trimming and J lost 0 bases, with 9 bases between them. The CDR3 runs 12 residues. CDR1 MDHEN and CDR2 SYDVKM come from the germline V gene. CDR3 sequence: CATLTMNTEAFF. CDR3 bases: TGTGCCACCCTGACAATGAACACTGAAGCTTTCTTT.

DNA of the CDR3: TGTGCCAGCAGCCGACTAGCGGGGGGGCTGCGGGAGACCCAGTACTTC. Its translation: CASSRLAGGLRETQYF. The rearrangement links TRBV3-1 (or the pseudogene TRBV3-2) to TRBJ2-5; 14 bases match TRBD2. This CDR3 has 16 residues. The germline gives CDR1 LGHDT, CDR2 YNNKEL (reference sequence). With V trimmed by 4 bases and J by 5 bases, 6 bases remained unmatched.

The chain is built from TRBV10-2 and TRBJ2-5, with 9 positions matching TRBD2. Germline trimming cut 0 bases from V and 3 bases from J; bases unmatched to any gene: 14. Germline CDR1 and CDR2: WSHSY and SAAADI. This CDR3 contains 19 residues. CDR3 DNA: TGCGCCAGCAGTGAGTCCGTTCCAGGGAGCGGGGGGTTTAAAGAGACCCAGTACTTC. This encodes CASSESVPGSGGFKETQYF.

V usage is TRBV7-9 and J usage is TRBJ2-7; 7 bases are shared with TRBD1. V dropped 3 bases and J dropped 2; count of bases not matched to a gene: 4. Germline CDR1 and CDR2: SEHNR and FQNEAQ (reference sequence). The CDR3 consists of 14 residues. The CDR3 is CASSLGRGTYEQYF. For the CDR3, the DNA is TGTGCCAGCAGCTTGGGCAGGGGGACCTACGAGCAGTACTTC.

This clone was seen only once. This chain uses TRBV20-1 with TRBJ1-2, with 7 bases aligning to TRBD1. The germline gives CDR1 DFQATT, CDR2 SNEGSKA (reference sequence). The CDR3 has 11 amino acids. Germline trimming cut 6 bases from V and 4 bases from J; bases unmatched to any gene: 2. CDR3 sequence: CSAQGGYGYTF. As DNA, the CDR3 is TGCAGTGCGCAGGGGGGCTATGGCTACACCTTC.

This clone was observed many times. The chain recombines TRBV2 with TRBJ1-6; D is undetermined. Germline assignment: CDR1 SNHLY and CDR2 FYNNEI. This CDR3 is 14 amino acids long. V was cut by 6 bases and J by 0 bases, with 6 bases left in between. For the CDR3, the DNA is TGTGCCAGCAGCCTAGCCTCCTATAATTCACCCCTCCACTTT. It specifies CASSLASYNSPLHF.

In its sample, this clone was seen once. The chain links TRBV5-4 to TRBJ1-2; 11 nucleotides agree with TRBD1. V lost 0 bases, J lost 8 bases, and 6 bases stayed unmatched. Germline V gene sequence: CDR1 SGHNT, CDR2 YYREEE (reference sequence). The CDR3 contains 15 residues. The DNA of the CDR3 is TGTGCCAGCAGCTTGGGTTTGGGACAGGGGGGCGGCTACACCTTC. Residues: CASSLGLGQGGGYTF. Combining the CDR3 with reference TRBV5-4 and TRBJ1-2 gives the whole variable domain ETGVTQSPTHLIKTRGQQVTLRCSSQSGHNTVSWYQQALGQGPQFIFQYYREEENGRGNFPPRFSGLQFPNYSSELNVNALELDDSALYLCASSLGLGQGGGYTFGSGTRLTVV.